The 31 T cell receptor beta chains reported below all come from one sample, sequenced in a study of blood T cell repertoires in COVID-19. Only in-frame clones appear in the TCRdb table, and some are missing; sequencing was by immunoSEQ multiplex PCR. The sample lists around 190,000 clones; 80% to 90% were seen once. Sequencing was performed on peripheral blood. The receptors here all came from a human donor in a cohort sampled during active COVID-19.

The J gene is TRBJ2-3, the V gene TRBV20-1, with TRBD2 matching 10 bases. The V gene end was trimmed by 3 bases and the J gene end by 0 bases; junction bases not matched to a gene: 6. Germline CDR1 reads DFQATT; CDR2 reads SNEGSKA (reference sequence). The CDR3 contains 16 residues. The chain's CDR3 is CSASPSGRPSTDTQYF. CDR3 in DNA: TGCAGTGCTAGTCCTAGCGGGAGACCTAGCACAGATACGCAGTATTTT.

The gene calls are TRBV4-1 and TRBJ1-1, with D perhaps TRBD1 (5 bases). The V and J ends lost 4 bases and 3 bases respectively, with 12 bases between them. This CDR3 comprises 14 residues. The germline V gene encodes CDR1 MGHRA and CDR2 YSYEKL. CDR3 in DNA: TGCGCCAGCAGCCGCCTTTCGGGGGACACTGAAGCTTTCTTT. It specifies CASSRLSGDTEAFF.

The V call is TRBV15, the J call TRBJ2-1; 13 bases fit TRBD2. After removal of 1 base from V and 7 bases from J, the junction contained 7 bases not matched to a gene. From germline, CDR1 is LNHNV and CDR2 YYDKDF (reference sequence). This CDR3 is 17 amino acids long. The CDR3 protein is CATSRVAGLAGLNEQFF. In nucleotides, the CDR3 is TGTGCCACCAGCAGAGTCGCGGGACTAGCGGGATTAAATGAGCAGTTCTTC. Drawing the rest from reference TRBV15 and TRBJ2-1, the complete variable domain is DAMVIQNPRYQVTQFGKPVTLSCSQTLNHNVMYWYQQKSSQAPKLLFHYYDKDFNNEADTPDNFQSRRPNTSFCFLDIRSPGLGDTAMYLCATSRVAGLAGLNEQFFGPGTRLTVL.

The chain links TRBV5-1 to TRBJ2-7; TRBD2 matches at 7 bases. Trimming cost V 0 bases and J 6 bases; bases outside gene matches: 6. The CDR3 loop spans 14 amino acids. Germline CDR1 SGHRS, CDR2 YFSETQ. This chain's CDR3 is CASSLASGMGEQYF. The CDR3 region has the DNA TGCGCCAGCAGCTTGGCCAGCGGGATGGGCGAGCAGTACTTC.

The chain combines TRBV6-5 with TRBJ1-5, with D possibly TRBD1 on 6 matching bases. V gave up 6 bases and J gave up 5 bases, with 14 bases separating them. CDR3 size: 14 residues. Germline V gives CDR1 MNHEY, CDR2 SVGAGI. The CDR3 DNA reads TGTGCCAGCAGCCTGACAGGAGATTATCAGCCCCAGCATTTT. This sequence encodes CASSLTGDYQPQHF.

The V gene is TRBV6-5, the J gene TRBJ2-1, with D possibly matching TRBD1 (6 bases). The V end lost 5 bases, the J end lost 7 bases, and 12 bases lay between the germline ends. The germline gives CDR1 MNHEY, CDR2 SVGAGI. The length of the CDR3 is 13 residues. CDR3 region: CASSSLGGNEQFF. CDR3 DNA sequence: TGTGCCAGCAGTAGCCTAGGGGGTAATGAGCAGTTCTTC.

The V gene is TRBV7-2, the J gene TRBJ2-1; tentatively, D is TRBD1 (5 bases). Germline V gives CDR1 SGHTA, CDR2 FQGNSA. The CDR3 has 14 amino acids. V was trimmed by 6 bases and J by 3 bases, leaving 12 bases between them. DNA of the CDR3: TGTGCCAGCAGAGCGCAGGGATTCTACAATGAGCAGTTCTTC. Translation gives CASRAQGFYNEQFF.

The V call is TRBV5-1, the J call TRBJ2-4; maybe TRBD1 (6 bases). The CDR3 extends over 11 amino acids. V was shortened by 4 bases and J by 13 bases, with 12 bases between the two germline ends. Germline V gene sequence: CDR1 SGHRS, CDR2 YFSETQ. CDR3 coding DNA: TGCGCCAGCAGCCAGGGACACTTACAGTACTTC. Its protein product is CASSQGHLQYF.

The V gene is TRBV5-1, the J gene TRBJ2-1; D call uncertain. The CDR3 runs to 16 residues. The germline V gene encodes CDR1 SGHRS and CDR2 YFSETQ. Trimming removed 7 bases from V and 4 bases from J, with 21 bases in between. The DNA of the CDR3 is TGCGCCAGCTCCAAAAGCACCGTTAGCCGTTACAATGAGCAGTTCTTC. Amino acid sequence: CASSKSTVSRYNEQFF.

This sequence joins TRBV27 and TRBJ2-3; 8 bases line up with TRBD1. Losses at the gene ends were 6 bases for V and 4 bases for J; bases not matched to a gene: 9. The CDR3 loop spans 15 amino acids. The germline V gene has CDR1 MNHEY and CDR2 SMNVEV (reference sequence). The CDR3 region is CASSPLPGGPDTQYF. The CDR3 region has the DNA TGTGCCAGCAGCCCGCTCCCAGGGGGCCCAGATACGCAGTATTTT.

This clone occurred once. The chain carries TRBV5-4 and TRBJ1-2; D might be TRBD1 (6 bases). This CDR3 is 14 amino acids long. The V end was cut by 3 bases, the J end by 6 bases, with 15 bases between. Germline CDR1 is SGHNT and CDR2 is YYREEE (reference sequence). CDR3 bases: TGTGCCAGCAGCTGGGCCGGGACACCGAATGGCTACACCTTC. Its protein product is CASSWAGTPNGYTF.

The chain uses TRBV30 and TRBJ1-2; D is unresolved. This CDR3 is 13 amino acids long. V shed 0 bases and J shed 2 bases, with 7 bases lying between them. Germline CDR1 and CDR2: GTSNPN and SVGIG (reference sequence). The CDR3 sequence is CAWSVLPNYGYTF. In DNA form, the CDR3 reads TGTGCCTGGAGTGTACTCCCCAACTATGGCTACACCTTC.

The V and J genes are TRBV28 and TRBJ1-2, with 8 bases identical to TRBD1. The V and J ends lost 6 bases and 1 base, in that order; junction bases with no gene match: 4. Per germline, CDR1 MDHEN and CDR2 SYDVKM. This CDR3 spans 14 amino acids. CDR3 sequence reads: CASRSGGSNYGYTF. The CDR3 DNA reads TGTGCCAGCAGGTCAGGGGGCAGTAACTATGGCTACACCTTC.

The V gene is TRBV5-1, the J gene TRBJ2-5; TRBD1 aligns across 8 bases. Germline loops: CDR1 SGHRS, CDR2 YFSETQ. The length of the CDR3 is 16 residues. Unmatched junction bases numbered 8, after V lost 3 bases and J lost 1 base. In DNA, the CDR3 is TGCGCCAGCAGCTCGGACAGGGCCTCCCGCCAAGAGACCCAGTACTTC. Translated: CASSSDRASRQETQYF.

This clone was counted between two and nine times. Here the CDR3 reads CASSLAGNSHEQYF. In DNA form, the CDR3 reads TGTGCCAGCAGCTTGGCAGGGAATTCCCACGAGCAGTACTTC. The chain combines TRBV5-5 with TRBJ2-7, with D perhaps matching TRBD1 (5 bases). CDR1 and CDR2 (germline): SGHKS, YYEKEE (reference sequence). The CDR3 has 14 residues. V shed 0 bases and J shed 5 bases, with 12 bases lying between them.

CDR3 sequence: CASSENRDVSTDTQYF. The CDR3 nucleotides are TGTGCCAGCAGCGAAAACAGGGATGTAAGCACAGATACGCAGTATTTT. The chain uses TRBV9 and TRBJ2-3; D is possibly TRBD1 (6 bases). The germline V gene encodes CDR1 SGDLS and CDR2 YYNGEE. V was clipped by 3 bases and J by 0 bases, with 14 bases between them. The CDR3 sequence is 16 residues long.

As DNA, the CDR3 is TGTGCCAGCAGCGTAGGGATGGAGGGCTACGAGCAGTACTTC. Protein sequence: CASSVGMEGYEQYF. The V and J genes are TRBV9 and TRBJ2-7; D is possibly TRBD2 (6 bases). Deletions cut 0 bases from V and 3 bases from J, with 10 bases between. The length of the CDR3 is 14 residues. The germline V gene encodes CDR1 SGDLS and CDR2 YYNGEE.

The rearrangement links TRBV18 to TRBJ2-7; TRBD2 matches 8 bases. The CDR3 spans 16 residues. Germline loops: CDR1 KGHSH, CDR2 LQKENI. Germline trimming cut 3 bases from V and 3 bases from J; bases unmatched to any gene: 10. CDR3 sequence: CASSPSVSGVVYEQYF. The CDR3 DNA follows: TGTGCCAGCTCACCGTCGGTTAGCGGGGTTGTCTACGAGCAGTACTTC.

The V gene is TRBV28, the J gene TRBJ1-6; D perhaps matches TRBD1 (5 bases). V lost 6 bases and J 0 bases, leaving 12 bases between the germline ends. The germline V gene encodes CDR1 MDHEN and CDR2 SYDVKM. The CDR3 has 16 residues. The CDR3 sequence is CASRGPLGSYNSPLHF. The DNA of the CDR3 is TGTGCCAGCAGGGGGCCCCTGGGCTCCTATAATTCACCCCTCCACTTT.

This sequence joins TRBV4-1 and TRBJ1-1; a weak D match, TRBD1 (6 bases). Germline lookup yields CDR1 MGHRA and CDR2 YSYEKL. The CDR3 contains 15 residues. Trimming cost V 3 bases and J 0 bases, with 11 bases left between them. Written as DNA, the CDR3 is TGCGCCAGCAGCCAGCGGACAGCTATGAACACTGAAGCTTTCTTT. As protein: CASSQRTAMNTEAFF.

The rearrangement uses TRBV7-2 and TRBJ2-7, with 10 nucleotides matching TRBD2. Germline lookup yields CDR1 SGHTA and CDR2 FQGNSA. Trimming cost V 3 bases and J 1 base; bases outside gene matches: 3. The CDR3 extends over 15 amino acids. DNA of the CDR3: TGTGCCAGCAGCTTGAGGACTAGCGGATCCTACGAGCAGTACTTC. Protein product: CASSLRTSGSYEQYF.

The V gene is TRBV11-3, the J gene TRBJ2-1; TRBD1 agrees at 9 bases. Germline-derived CDR1 and CDR2 are SGHNT and YENEEA. Losses at the gene ends were 5 bases for V and 8 bases for J; bases not matched to a gene: 4. The CDR3 consists of 13 residues. Written as DNA, the CDR3 is TGTGCCAGCAGCCCACGGACAGGGGATGAGCAGTTCTTC. Amino acids: CASSPRTGDEQFF.

The rearrangement joins TRBV18 to TRBJ2-7; possible D gene TRBD1, 6 bases. CDR1 is KGHSH and CDR2 is LQKENI in the germline V gene. The CDR3 consists of 16 residues. Trimming took 0 bases from V and 4 from J, leaving 16 bases between them. CDR3 residues: CASSPPRGTGLYEQYF. The CDR3 nucleotides read TGTGCCAGCTCACCACCACGGGGTACAGGGTTATACGAGCAGTACTTC.

This chain uses TRBV19 with TRBJ2-5; 10 bases are a match to TRBD1. This CDR3 contains 15 residues. After removal of 7 bases from V and 5 bases from J, the junction contained 10 bases not matched to a gene. The germline V gene has CDR1 LNHDA and CDR2 SQIVND (reference sequence). CDR3 loop: CASTPGTGVLETQYF. DNA for the CDR3: TGTGCCAGTACCCCCGGGACAGGGGTATTGGAGACCCAGTACTTC.

The chain recombines TRBV28 with TRBJ2-2, with 7 bases identical to TRBD1. This CDR3 region has 16 residues. V was clipped by 4 bases and J by 6 bases; unmatched bases: 11. CDR1 and CDR2 (germline): MDHEN, SYDVKM. The CDR3: CASSSDRENVAGELFF. The CDR3 DNA is TGTGCCAGCAGTTCCGACAGGGAGAATGTCGCCGGGGAGCTGTTTTTT.

V gene TRBV7-9 combines with J gene TRBJ2-7, with 10 bases fitting TRBD1. Germline-derived CDR1 and CDR2 are SEHNR and FQNEAQ (reference sequence). The ends lost 1 base at V and 6 bases at J; junction bases unmatched: 15. This CDR3 spans 18 amino acids. The DNA of the CDR3 is TGTGCCAGCAGCTTAGGCCTTCTGACAGGGGGCGGTTCTGGCGAGCAGTACTTC. This encodes CASSLGLLTGGGSGEQYF.

The chain is built from TRBV5-1 and TRBJ2-1, with TRBD2 matching 8 bases. V dropped 4 bases and J dropped 5; count of bases not matched to a gene: 8. The CDR3 sequence is 15 residues long. The germline V gene has CDR1 SGHRS and CDR2 YFSETQ. The CDR3 loop reads CASSLGLAYDNEQFF. The CDR3 coding sequence is TGCGCCAGCAGCCTCGGACTAGCTTACGACAATGAGCAGTTCTTC.

The chain couples TRBV25-1 to TRBJ1-2; the D gene is possibly TRBD1 (6 bases). There are 14 residues in the CDR3. Trimming took 7 bases from V and 7 from J, leaving 19 bases between them. Germline V gene data show CDR1 as MGHDK and CDR2 as SYGVNS. The CDR3 spells CASIKSGTSTGYTF. The CDR3 bases are TGTGCCAGCATTAAGTCCGGGACAAGTACTGGCTACACCTTC.

The chain combines TRBV28 with TRBJ1-5; D perhaps matches TRBD1 (5 bases). With 5 bases removed from V and 3 bases from J, the gap between germline ends came to 14 bases. There are 15 residues in the CDR3. Germline V gene lookup returns CDR1 MDHEN and CDR2 SYDVKM. CDR3 DNA: TGTGCCAGCAGTCCCGGGAGGGGTGTCAATCAGCCCCAGCATTTT. It encodes CASSPGRGVNQPQHF.

This clone occurred a few times. This chain connects TRBV7-2 to TRBJ2-3, with D perhaps matching TRBD1 (6 bases). V was trimmed by 6 bases and J by 4 bases, leaving 17 bases between them. Germline loops: CDR1 SGHTA, CDR2 FQGNSA. The CDR3 extends over 15 amino acids. The CDR3 is CASRDWDSGADTQYF. The CDR3 region has the DNA TGTGCCAGCAGAGATTGGGATTCAGGGGCAGATACGCAGTATTTT.

The chain uses TRBV7-6 and TRBJ2-6; the D gene is possibly TRBD2 (6 bases). V dropped 6 bases and J dropped 2 bases, with 11 bases sitting between them. This CDR3 is built from 15 residues. Per germline, CDR1 SGHVS and CDR2 FNYEAQ. The CDR3 here is CASSPSGAGANVLTF. CDR3 DNA sequence: TGTGCCAGCAGTCCATCGGGGGCTGGGGCCAACGTCCTGACTTTC.